Each of the 8 T cell receptor beta chains below was sequenced from the same sample in a study of spatial heterogeneity in lung cancer. TCRdb reanalysed the 5' RACE reads using MiXCR and keeps one entry per CDR3 protein. The top ten clones hold 7% to 10% of a sample with some 5,100 distinct CDR3 sequences, 5.1% of them seen once. Time point indicated: sample taken at primary tumor resection. This specimen consisted of normal lung tissue next to the tumor, obtained at surgery. The origin of the receptors is a female donor with early-stage non-small cell lung cancer.

This clonotype is labeled as medium-sized (0.01 to 0.1%). The J gene is TRBJ2-5, the V gene TRBV28; no reliable D call. The CDR3 extends over 14 amino acids. V was pared by 7 bases and J by 2 bases, with 14 bases between. The germline gives CDR1 MDHEN, CDR2 SYDVKM. The CDR3 loop is CASIGQIFQETQYF. CDR3 in DNA: TGTGCCAGCATCGGGCAAATTTTTCAAGAGACCCAGTACTTC.

There are many counts of this clonotype. The rearrangement joins TRBV5-4 to TRBJ2-6, with TRBD2 as a possible D gene (5 bases). V lost 5 bases to trimming and J lost 13 bases, with 19 bases between them. This CDR3 region has 14 residues. Germline CDR1 reads SGHNT; CDR2 reads YYREEE (reference sequence). The CDR3 DNA sequence: TGTGCCAGCAGTGGAGGTGACGTCCCCTGGGTCCTGACTTTC. Translation: CASSGGDVPWVLTF.

By share, this clonotype ranks as medium-sized. V usage is TRBV7-9 and J usage is TRBJ2-7; the D gene is possibly TRBD1 (6 bases). Germline assignment: CDR1 SEHNR and CDR2 FQNEAQ (reference sequence). CDR3 length: 13 amino acids. Between the trimmed V and J ends, which lost 4 bases and 5 bases, there was a span of 12 bases. The CDR3: CASSSQGTDEQYF. CDR3 coding DNA: TGTGCCAGCAGCTCGCAGGGGACCGACGAGCAGTACTTC.

This clonotype is medium-sized by share. The chain joins TRBV29-1 to TRBJ2-2; maybe TRBD2 (5 bases). Germline values: CDR1 SQVTM, CDR2 ANQGSEA. The CDR3 extends over 13 amino acids. Trimming pared 6 bases from V and 2 bases from J, leaving 10 bases between. CDR3 region: CSVRAENTGELFF. The CDR3 DNA reads TGCAGCGTGAGGGCAGAAAACACCGGGGAGCTGTTTTTT.

In its sample, this clonotype was seen many times. The chain has TRBV7-2 and TRBJ2-7; 10 positions match TRBD2. The V gene's germline CDR1 is SGHTA and CDR2 FQGNSA. The V and J ends lost 4 bases and 5 bases, in that order; junction bases with no gene match: 8. The CDR3 is 15 amino acids. For the CDR3, the DNA is TGTGCCAGCAGCTCCAGCGGGAGGGCCTGGGACGAGCAGTACTTC. Translation gives CASSSSGRAWDEQYF. The full variable domain, rest sourced from reference TRBV7-2 and TRBJ2-7, is GAGVSQSPSNKVTEKGKDVELRCDPISGHTALYWYRQSLGQGLEFLIYFQGNSAPDKSGLPSDRFSAERTGGSVSTLTIQRTQQEDSAVYLCASSSSGRAWDEQYFGPGTRLTVT.

This clonotype was counted at least ten times. V usage is TRBV7-2 and J usage is TRBJ2-3; 11 bases align to TRBD2. V was pared by 5 bases and J by 4 bases, with 2 bases of the junction left unmatched. From germline, CDR1 is SGHTA and CDR2 FQGNSA. CDR3 size: 14 residues. The CDR3 region has the DNA TGTGCCAGCAGCCTTAGCGGGAGGGCAGATACGCAGTATTTT. Translation: CASSLSGRADTQYF.

This clonotype was detected a few times. The chain employs TRBV6-6 and TRBJ2-2, with 7 bases matching TRBD1. Germline CDR1 is MNHNY and CDR2 is SVGAGI (reference sequence). Trimming cost V 0 bases and J 2 bases; bases outside gene matches: 3. The CDR3 sequence is 16 residues long. The CDR3, as DNA: TGTGCCAGCAGTTACTCGAAAGGGGGCAACACCGGGGAGCTGTTTTTT. Translation gives CASSYSKGGNTGELFF.

This clonotype is labeled medium-sized (0.01 to 0.1%). CDR3 amino acids: CATGEQGPGELFF. CDR3 bases: TGTGCCACCGGAGAACAGGGGCCCGGGGAGCTGTTTTTT. The genes are TRBV24-1 and TRBJ2-2; 7 nucleotides match TRBD1. The CDR3 spans 13 residues. Germline assignment: CDR1 KGHDR and CDR2 SFDVKD. With V trimmed by 9 bases and J by 6 bases, 6 bases remained unmatched.